Here is one TCR beta chain with its context. Its antigen is as yet unknown. From the reads, TCRdb called clonotypes with MiXCR, one entry per CDR3 protein. Of about 770,000 distinct CDR3 sequences in the sample, 25% to 35% were seen once. These data come from a study of T cell repertoires in cytomegalovirus infection. The overall study: Well-studied HLA-B-restricted epitopes and recently identified HLA-C-restricted epitopes of CMV were both used in the study. Based on public TCR beta signatures, there were indications of CMV infection and of a matching HLA type. Overall study results and limits: The cumulative frequency of public TCR beta families distinguished individuals who carried CMV together with the relevant HLA. HLA-C-restricted CMV-specific TCR beta clonotypes prevailed in the ex vivo response.

This TCR came from a human donor in good health (CMV status not recorded). Some clones in this sample may be carry-over from other donors' samples. This sample comprised cultured CD8+ T cells from PBMCs, obtained from culture after CMV antigen stimulation.

The CDR3 DNA reads as TGTGCCAGCAGCCAAGACCGGCGCTTCTCCTACGAGCAGTACGTC. It specifies CASSQDRRFSYEQYV. This chain uses TRBV3-1 with TRBJ2-7; D is undetermined. V gave up 0 bases and J gave up 0 bases, with 9 bases separating them. Germline-derived CDR1 and CDR2 are LGHDT and YNNKEL (reference sequence). The CDR3 length is 15 residues.